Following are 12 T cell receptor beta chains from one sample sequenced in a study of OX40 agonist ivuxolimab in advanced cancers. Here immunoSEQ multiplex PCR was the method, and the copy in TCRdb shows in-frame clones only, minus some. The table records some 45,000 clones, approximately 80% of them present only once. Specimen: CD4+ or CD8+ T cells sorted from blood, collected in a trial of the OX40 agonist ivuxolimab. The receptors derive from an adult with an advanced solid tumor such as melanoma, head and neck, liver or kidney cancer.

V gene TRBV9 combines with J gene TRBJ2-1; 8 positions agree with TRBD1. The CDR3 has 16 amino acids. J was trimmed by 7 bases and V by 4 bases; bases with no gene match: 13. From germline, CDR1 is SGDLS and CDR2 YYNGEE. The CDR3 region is CASSPPGRTGTNEQFF. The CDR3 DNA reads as TGTGCCAGCAGCCCTCCCGGACGGACAGGGACGAATGAGCAGTTCTTC. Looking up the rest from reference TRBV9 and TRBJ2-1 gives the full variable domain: DSGVTQTPKHLITATGQRVTLRCSPRSGDLSVYWYQQSLDQGLQFLIQYYNGEERAKGNILERFSAQQFPDLHSELNLSSLELGDSALYFCASSPPGRTGTNEQFFGPGTRLTVL.

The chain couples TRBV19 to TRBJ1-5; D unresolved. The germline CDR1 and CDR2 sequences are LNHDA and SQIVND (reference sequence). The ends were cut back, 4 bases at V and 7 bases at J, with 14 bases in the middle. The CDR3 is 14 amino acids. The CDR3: CASSKFGRWQPQHF. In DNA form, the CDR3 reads TGTGCCAGTAGTAAGTTCGGCAGGTGGCAGCCCCAGCATTTT.

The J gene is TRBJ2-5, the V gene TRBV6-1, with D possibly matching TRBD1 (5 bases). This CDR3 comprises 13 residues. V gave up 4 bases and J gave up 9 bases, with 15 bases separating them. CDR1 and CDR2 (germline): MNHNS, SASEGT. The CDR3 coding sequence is TGTGCCAGCAGTGTTGCTGGATTAGGGGCCCAGTACTTC. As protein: CASSVAGLGAQYF.

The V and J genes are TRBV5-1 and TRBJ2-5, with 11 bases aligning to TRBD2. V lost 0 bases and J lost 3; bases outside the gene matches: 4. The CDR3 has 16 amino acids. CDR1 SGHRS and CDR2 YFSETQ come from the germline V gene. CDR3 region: CASSLGQLAGEETQYF. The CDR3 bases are TGCGCCAGCAGCTTGGGGCAACTAGCGGGGGAAGAGACCCAGTACTTC. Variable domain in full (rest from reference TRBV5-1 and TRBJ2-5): KAGVTQTPRYLIKTRGQQVTLSCSPISGHRSVSWYQQTPGQGLQFLFEYFSETQRNKGNFPGRFSGRQFSNSRSEMNVSTLELGDSALYLCASSLGQLAGEETQYFGPGTRLLVL.

CDR3: CASSVSGVRGYTF. The CDR3 region has the DNA TGTGCCAGCAGTGTCAGCGGGGTAAGGGGCTACACCTTC. The chain recombines TRBV6-1 with TRBJ1-2; D gene ambiguous. Trimming took off 4 bases at V and 8 bases at J, with 14 bases between the two ends. The CDR3 length is 13 residues. Germline V CDR1 and CDR2: MNHNS, SASEGT.

The CDR3 is CASSRSSGRNTGELFF. The CDR3 coding sequence is TGTGCCAGCAGTAGGTCTAGCGGTAGGAACACCGGGGAGCTGTTTTTT. The chain carries TRBV2 and TRBJ2-2, with 7 positions matching TRBD2. CDR3 length equals 16 residues. After removal of 5 bases from V and 1 base from J, the junction contained 7 bases not matched to a gene. Germline V gives CDR1 SNHLY, CDR2 FYNNEI.

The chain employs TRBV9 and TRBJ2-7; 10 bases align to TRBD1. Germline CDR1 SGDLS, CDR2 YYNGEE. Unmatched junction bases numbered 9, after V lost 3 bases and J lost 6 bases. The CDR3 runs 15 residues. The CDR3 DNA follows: TGTGCCAGCAGCGCGACAGGGGGCTCGACTATCGAGCAGTACTTC. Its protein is CASSATGGSTIEQYF.

The CDR3 sequence is CASTSPYSYNEQFF. The CDR3 coding sequence is TGTGCCAGCACCAGCCCGTACTCCTACAATGAGCAGTTCTTC. V usage is TRBV7-2 and J usage is TRBJ2-1; no definite D call. The germline CDR1 and CDR2 sequences are SGHTA and FQGNSA. This CDR3 region has 14 residues. V lost 7 bases and J lost 0, with 10 bases in between.

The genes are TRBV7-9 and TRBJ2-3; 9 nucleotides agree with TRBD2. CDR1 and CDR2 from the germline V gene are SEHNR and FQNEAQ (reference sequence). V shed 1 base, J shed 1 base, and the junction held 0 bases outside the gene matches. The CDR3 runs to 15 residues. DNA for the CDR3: TGTGCCAGCAGCTTAGTAGCGGGGGGCACAGATACGCAGTATTTT. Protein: CASSLVAGGTDTQYF.

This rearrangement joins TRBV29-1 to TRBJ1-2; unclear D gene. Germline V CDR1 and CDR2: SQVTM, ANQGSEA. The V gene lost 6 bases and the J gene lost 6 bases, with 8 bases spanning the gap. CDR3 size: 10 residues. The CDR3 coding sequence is TGCAGCGTGACCAAAGATGGCTACACCTTC. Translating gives CSVTKDGYTF.

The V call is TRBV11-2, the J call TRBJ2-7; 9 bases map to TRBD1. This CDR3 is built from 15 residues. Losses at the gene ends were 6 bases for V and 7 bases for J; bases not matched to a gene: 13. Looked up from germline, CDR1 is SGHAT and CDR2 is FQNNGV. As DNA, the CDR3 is TGTGCCAGCAGAGATCGCCCCGGGACAGGGTGGGAGCAGTACTTC. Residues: CASRDRPGTGWEQYF.

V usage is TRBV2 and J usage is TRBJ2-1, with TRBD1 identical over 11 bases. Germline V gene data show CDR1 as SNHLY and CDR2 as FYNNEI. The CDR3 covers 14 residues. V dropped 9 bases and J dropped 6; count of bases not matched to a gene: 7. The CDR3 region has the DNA TGTGCCAGTAGGGGACAGGGGGGGAGCAATGAGCAGTTCTTC. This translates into CASRGQGGSNEQFF. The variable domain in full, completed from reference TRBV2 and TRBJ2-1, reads EPEVTQTPSHQVTQMGQEVILRCVPISNHLYFYWYRQILGQKVEFLVSFYNNEISEKSEIFDDQFSVERPDGSNFTLKIRSTKLEDSAMYFCASRGQGGSNEQFFGPGTRLTVL.